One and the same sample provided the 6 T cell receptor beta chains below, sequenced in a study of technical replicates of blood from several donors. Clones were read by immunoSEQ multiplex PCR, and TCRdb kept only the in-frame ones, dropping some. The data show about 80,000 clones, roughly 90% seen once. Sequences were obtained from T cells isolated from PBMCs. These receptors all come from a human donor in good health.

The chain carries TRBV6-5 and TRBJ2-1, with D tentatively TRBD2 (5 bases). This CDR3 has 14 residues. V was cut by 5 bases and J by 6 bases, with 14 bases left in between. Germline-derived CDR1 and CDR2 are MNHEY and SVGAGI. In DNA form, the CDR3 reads TGTGCCAGCAGTCCCTTCCCTGGGAGCAATGAGCAGTTCTTC. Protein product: CASSPFPGSNEQFF.

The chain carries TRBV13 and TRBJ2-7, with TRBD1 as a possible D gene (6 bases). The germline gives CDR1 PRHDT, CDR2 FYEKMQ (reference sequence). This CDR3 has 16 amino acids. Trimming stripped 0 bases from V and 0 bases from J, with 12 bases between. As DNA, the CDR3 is TGTGCCAGCAGCTTAGGCGGGGACACCTACTCCTACGAGCAGTACTTC. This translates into CASSLGGDTYSYEQYF.

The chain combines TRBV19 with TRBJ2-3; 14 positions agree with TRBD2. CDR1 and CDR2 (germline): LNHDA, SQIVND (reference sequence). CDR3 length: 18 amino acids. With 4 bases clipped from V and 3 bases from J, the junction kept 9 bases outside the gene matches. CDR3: CASSTRLAGGSKTDTQYF. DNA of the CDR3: TGTGCCAGTAGTACAAGACTAGCGGGAGGGAGCAAGACAGATACGCAGTATTTT.

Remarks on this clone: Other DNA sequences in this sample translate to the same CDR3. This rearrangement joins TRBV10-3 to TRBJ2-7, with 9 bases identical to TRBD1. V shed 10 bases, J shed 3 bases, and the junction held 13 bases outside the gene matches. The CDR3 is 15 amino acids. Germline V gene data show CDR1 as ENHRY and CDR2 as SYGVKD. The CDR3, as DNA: TGTGCCACTATTAACCCGGGACAGGGATACTACGAGCAGTACTTC. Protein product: CATINPGQGYYEQYF.

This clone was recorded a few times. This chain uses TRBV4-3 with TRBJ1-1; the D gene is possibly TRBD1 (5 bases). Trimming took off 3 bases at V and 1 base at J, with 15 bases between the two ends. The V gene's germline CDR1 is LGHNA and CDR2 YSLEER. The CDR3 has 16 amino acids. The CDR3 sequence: CASSQGLMFRNTEAFF. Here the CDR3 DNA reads TGCGCCAGCAGCCAGGGGCTTATGTTCCGGAACACTGAAGCTTTCTTT.

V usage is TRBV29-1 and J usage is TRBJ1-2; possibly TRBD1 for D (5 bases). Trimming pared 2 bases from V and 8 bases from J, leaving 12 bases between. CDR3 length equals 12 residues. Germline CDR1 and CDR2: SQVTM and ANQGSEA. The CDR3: CSVEQGGLGYTF. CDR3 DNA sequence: TGCAGCGTTGAACAGGGAGGATTAGGCTACACCTTC. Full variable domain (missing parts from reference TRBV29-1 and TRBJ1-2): SAVISQKPSRDICQRGTSLTIQCQVDSQVTMMFWYRQQPGQSLTLIATANQGSEATYESGFVIDKFPISRPNLTFSTLTVSNMSPEDSSIYLCSVEQGGLGYTFGSGTRLTVV.